A single sample is the source of the 25 T cell receptor beta chains below, sequenced in a study of graft-versus-host responses after intestinal transplantation. No antigen has been assigned to these receptors. Sequencing used immunoSEQ multiplex PCR; TCRdb keeps in-frame clones, though not all of them. The table includes 90,000 to 120,000 clones, approximately 90% detected once. Sequenced here: unstimulated CD4+ T cells sorted from spleen or lymph node cells, sampled before transplant. All receptors come from a human donor who was the organ donor for an intestinal transplant.

This clone occurred a few times. V and J are TRBV6-6 and TRBJ2-5; 9 nucleotides agree with TRBD1. There are 13 residues in the CDR3. Germline V lookup: CDR1 MNHNY, CDR2 SVGAGI (reference sequence). J gave up 4 bases and V 6 bases, and 3 bases lay outside the gene matches. CDR3 residues: CASSRGQGETQYF. CDR3 DNA: TGTGCCAGCAGCCGGGGACAGGGAGAGACCCAGTACTTC.

The chain is built from TRBV30 and TRBJ2-2; D ambiguous. Germline CDR1 reads GTSNPN; CDR2 reads SVGIG (reference sequence). Trimming removed 4 bases from V and 2 bases from J, with 2 bases in between. The CDR3 runs 11 residues. This CDR3 is CAWTNTGELFF. CDR3 coding DNA: TGTGCCTGGACCAACACCGGGGAGCTGTTTTTT.

The chain carries TRBV7-9 and TRBJ2-3; weak D call: TRBD1 (6 bases). The ends were cut back, 7 bases at V and 2 bases at J, with 16 bases in the middle. The germline CDR1 and CDR2 sequences are SEHNR and FQNEAQ (reference sequence). CDR3 length: 15 residues. The CDR3 protein is CASTLGAGPTDTQYF. The CDR3 DNA reads as TGTGCCAGCACCCTGGGGGCAGGGCCCACAGATACGCAGTATTTT.

The V gene is TRBV5-1, the J gene TRBJ2-6; a weak D match, TRBD1 (5 bases). Germline V gene lookup returns CDR1 SGHRS and CDR2 YFSETQ. The CDR3 contains 17 residues. Trimming took off 4 bases at V and 0 bases at J, with 14 bases between the two ends. The CDR3 DNA is TGCGCCAGCAGCCTAGGACACGCCGCCTCTGGGGCCAACGTCCTGACTTTC. It codes for CASSLGHAASGANVLTF.

This clone was observed a single time. The V gene is TRBV4-1, the J gene TRBJ1-3; D gene unclear. CDR1 is MGHRA and CDR2 is YSYEKL in the germline V gene. The CDR3 is made up of 12 amino acids. Between the trimmed V and J ends, which lost 4 bases and 4 bases, there was a span of 5 bases. Here the CDR3 reads CASSRTGNTIYF. For the CDR3, the DNA is TGCGCCAGCAGCCGGACCGGAAACACCATATATTTT.

This chain uses TRBV6-5 with TRBJ2-7, with TRBD1 identical over 8 bases. CDR1 MNHEY and CDR2 SVGAGI come from the germline V gene. J gave up 5 bases and V 4 bases, and 10 bases lay outside the gene matches. The CDR3 extends over 15 amino acids. CDR3 sequence (DNA): TGTGCCAGCAGTTCCGACAGGGGTGCGAATAACGAGCAGTACTTC. It yields the protein CASSSDRGANNEQYF.

This clone was found a few times. Other nucleotide sequences in the sample specify the same CDR3. The chain links TRBV29-1 to TRBJ2-2; no clear D. Germline V gene sequence: CDR1 SQVTM, CDR2 ANQGSEA. The CDR3 consists of 16 residues. The germline V and J ends were trimmed by 5 bases and 0 bases, with 16 bases remaining between them. The CDR3 spells CSVSASDFTNTGELFF. CDR3 DNA sequence: TGCAGCGTTTCAGCCTCTGACTTTACGAACACCGGGGAGCTGTTTTTT.

This clone has just one count. The chain links TRBV5-6 to TRBJ1-1; D is uncertain. V dropped 1 base and J dropped 3 bases, with 7 bases sitting between them. The germline CDR1 and CDR2 sequences are SGHDT and YYEEEE. This CDR3 spans 13 amino acids. The CDR3 sequence: CASSLTRYTEAFF. CDR3 sequence (DNA): TGTGCCAGCAGCTTGACCAGGTACACTGAAGCTTTCTTT. The variable domain in full, with the rest retrieved from reference TRBV5-6 and TRBJ1-1, is DAGVTQSPTHLIKTRGQQVTLRCSPKSGHDTVSWYQQALGQGPQFIFQYYEEEERQRGNFPDRFSGHQFPNYSSELNVNALLLGDSALYLCASSLTRYTEAFFGQGTRLTVV.

The V call is TRBV7-3, the J call TRBJ1-1, with 7 bases aligning to TRBD1. The germline V gene encodes CDR1 SGHTA and CDR2 FQGTGA. V shed 5 bases, J shed 3 bases, and the junction held 6 bases outside the gene matches. This CDR3 has 14 amino acids. The CDR3 loop is CASSRDSMDTEAFF. CDR3 DNA: TGTGCCAGCAGCCGGGACAGTATGGACACTGAAGCTTTCTTT. Together with reference TRBV7-3 and TRBJ1-1, the CDR3 gives the full variable domain: GAGVSQTPSNKVTEKGKYVELRCDPISGHTALYWYRQSLGQGPEFLIYFQGTGAADDSGLPNDRFFAVRPEGSVSTLKIQRTERGDSAVYLCASSRDSMDTEAFFGQGTRLTVV.

J is TRBJ2-5 and V is TRBV7-6, with 7 bases lining up with TRBD1. The end of the DNA fits TRBJ2-7 better, so the J call may be wrong. CDR1 and CDR2 from the germline V gene are SGHVS and FNYEAQ. The CDR3 has 15 amino acids. This chain's CDR3 is CASSLAPDRSYEQYF. The CDR3 DNA sequence: TGTGCCAGCAGCTTAGCGCCGGACAGGTCCTACGAGCAGTACTTC.

This chain uses TRBV5-1 with TRBJ2-1; 10 positions match TRBD1. Trimming removed 4 bases from V and 7 bases from J; junction bases left unmatched: 11. Per germline, CDR1 SGHRS and CDR2 YFSETQ. The CDR3 totals 16 residues. CDR3 sequence reads: CASSLSGTGVMNEQFF. CDR3 DNA: TGCGCCAGCAGCCTCTCCGGGACAGGGGTTATGAATGAGCAGTTCTTC.

V is TRBV29-1 and J is TRBJ2-7; D is unclear. V dropped 4 bases and J dropped 0 bases, with 7 bases sitting between them. The CDR3 loop spans 12 amino acids. Germline-derived CDR1 and CDR2 are SQVTM and ANQGSEA. CDR3: CSVARNSYEQYF. The CDR3 bases are TGCAGCGTTGCCAGGAACTCCTACGAGCAGTACTTC.

The rearrangement joins TRBV9 to TRBJ2-1, with D maybe TRBD1 (5 bases). The CDR3 length is 15 residues. V was pared by 0 bases and J by 1 base, with 8 bases between. The V gene's germline CDR1 is SGDLS and CDR2 YYNGEE. The CDR3 protein is CASSVARQSYNEQFF. The CDR3 DNA follows: TGTGCCAGCAGCGTAGCGCGACAGTCCTACAATGAGCAGTTCTTC.

V usage is TRBV18 and J usage is TRBJ1-6, with 8 bases that match TRBD1. The CDR3 consists of 15 residues. Germline V gene sequence: CDR1 KGHSH, CDR2 LQKENI. Trimming at V came to 1 base and at J to 6 bases, leaving 2 bases not matched to a gene. The CDR3 DNA is TGTGCCAGCTCACCACGGACAGGGACTAATTCACCCCTCCACTTT. Amino acids: CASSPRTGTNSPLHF.

A remark on this clone: At one end, the junction sequence differs from germline, possibly due to a read error. This chain links TRBV27 with TRBJ2-4; D unresolved. The CDR3 is 16 residues long. The germline gives CDR1 MNHEY, CDR2 SMNVEV (reference sequence). DNA for the CDR3: TGTGCCAACAGTCCCGAGACCCCCCCAGCCAAAAACATTCAGTACTTC. Protein sequence: CANSPETPPAKNIQYF.

The V gene is TRBV7-7, the J gene TRBJ2-5; D not resolved. Trimming pared 2 bases from V and 5 bases from J, leaving 12 bases between. The CDR3 is 14 residues long. Germline lookup yields CDR1 SSHAT and CDR2 FNYEAQ (reference sequence). The CDR3 region is CASSLSQLLETQYF. In DNA, the CDR3 is TGTGCCAGCAGCTTATCTCAGTTATTGGAGACCCAGTACTTC.

This rearrangement joins TRBV2 to TRBJ2-3, with no clear D. Trimming stripped 3 bases from V and 0 bases from J, with 4 bases between. The germline gives CDR1 SNHLY, CDR2 FYNNEI. The CDR3 extends over 13 amino acids. CDR3 sequence (DNA): TGTGCCAGCAGTGAGGAGAGCACAGATACGCAGTATTTT. This codes for CASSEESTDTQYF.

CDR3 sequence reads: CASRHGEGYGYTF. CDR3 in DNA: TGTGCCAGCAGACACGGGGAGGGCTATGGCTACACCTTC. This chain links TRBV6-4 with TRBJ1-2; no definite D call. V was cut by 6 bases and J by 4 bases, with 12 bases left in between. The CDR3 length is 13 residues. Germline CDR1 reads MRHNA; CDR2 reads SNTAGT.

The chain employs TRBV5-1 and TRBJ1-1; D uncertain. The CDR3 totals 13 residues. Between the trimmed V and J ends, which lost 3 bases and 5 bases, there was a span of 11 bases. Germline V gene lookup returns CDR1 SGHRS and CDR2 YFSETQ. The CDR3 DNA reads as TGCGCCAGCAGCTGGAAGGGTGGGACTGAAGCTTTCTTT. Protein: CASSWKGGTEAFF. The full variable domain, completed using reference TRBV5-1 and TRBJ1-1, is KAGVTQTPRYLIKTRGQQVTLSCSPISGHRSVSWYQQTPGQGLQFLFEYFSETQRNKGNFPGRFSGRQFSNSRSEMNVSTLELGDSALYLCASSWKGGTEAFFGQGTRLTVV.

The CDR3 is CATSRDLYRRNEQFF. The DNA of the CDR3 is TGTGCCACCAGCAGAGATCTCTACCGTCGGAATGAGCAGTTCTTC. The rearrangement joins TRBV15 to TRBJ2-1; D not certain. Looked up from germline, CDR1 is LNHNV and CDR2 is YYDKDF (reference sequence). V lost 0 bases, J lost 7 bases, and 13 bases lay in between. This CDR3 has 15 amino acids.

The rearrangement joins TRBV19 to TRBJ2-7; the D is unclear. Germline V lookup: CDR1 LNHDA, CDR2 SQIVND (reference sequence). V was clipped by 4 bases and J by 3 bases, with 7 bases between them. The CDR3 has 12 residues. The CDR3 DNA is TGTGCCAGTAGTAACAGCCTCTACGAGCAGTACTTC. Amino acid sequence: CASSNSLYEQYF.

The rearrangement links TRBV6-6 to TRBJ1-1; no definite D call. Germline CDR1 MNHNY, CDR2 SVGAGI (reference sequence). There are 12 residues in the CDR3. Trimming took off 6 bases at V and 6 bases at J, with 11 bases between the two ends. The CDR3: CASRSDISEAFF. The CDR3 region has the DNA TGTGCCAGCAGATCCGACATATCTGAAGCTTTCTTT.

This clone was observed a single time. V usage is TRBV19 and J usage is TRBJ1-6; D not resolved. The germline V and J ends were trimmed by 4 bases and 8 bases, with 15 bases remaining between them. CDR1 and CDR2 (germline): LNHDA, SQIVND (reference sequence). This CDR3 contains 15 residues. Here the CDR3 DNA reads TGTGCCAGTAGTAGAGGGCAGGCGGGCGATTCACCCCTCCACTTT. Translated: CASSRGQAGDSPLHF.

This sequence joins TRBV4-1 and TRBJ2-2; 9 nucleotides agree with TRBD2. Trimming cost V 0 bases and J 8 bases; bases outside gene matches: 10. The CDR3 runs to 17 residues. Germline V gives CDR1 MGHRA, CDR2 YSYEKL. The CDR3 DNA sequence: TGCGCCAGCAGCCAAGACATCGGCGGGGGGGTAGTAGGGGAGCTGTTTTTT. Translated: CASSQDIGGGVVGELFF.

The chain links TRBV11-2 to TRBJ2-3; 7 positions agree with TRBD1. V trimming: 5 bases; J trimming: 2 bases; junction bases outside the gene matches: 7. This CDR3 spans 15 amino acids. Looked up from germline, CDR1 is SGHAT and CDR2 is FQNNGV. This CDR3 reads CASSPTGVVTDTQYF. DNA for the CDR3: TGTGCCAGCAGCCCTACAGGGGTGGTCACAGATACGCAGTATTTT. The full variable domain, completed using reference TRBV11-2 and TRBJ2-3, is EAGVAQSPRYKIIEKRQSVAFWCNPISGHATLYWYQQILGQGPKLLIQFQNNGVVDDSQLPKDRFSAERLKGVDSTLKIQPAKLEDSAVYLCASSPTGVVTDTQYFGPGTRLTVL.